This T cell receptor (beta chain) was found in a study of shared clonotypes between healthy human individuals. V was pared by 7 bases and J by 4 bases, with 8 bases of the junction left unmatched. The CDR3 is 14 amino acids. The germline gives CDR1 SNHLY, CDR2 FYNNEI. Libraries were prepared by immunoSEQ multiplex PCR; TCRdb keeps only in-frame clonotypes and omits some of them. The repertoire consists of about 380,000 clones, with just over 95% occurring once and the leading ten covering approximately 0.32%. The sequenced sample was memory CD8+ T cells sorted from blood. Specified subset: CD45RO+ cells pooled with CCR7-negative TemRA cells. The rearrangement joins TRBV2 to TRBJ2-7, with 9 bases that match TRBD1. The source of this sequence is a young man in good health. The CDR3 DNA sequence: TGTGCCAGCAACGGGGGACAGGGTCTATACGAGCAGTACTTC. Its protein product is CASNGGQGLYEQYF.